This is a list of T cell receptor beta chains from one sample in a study of blood T cell repertoires in COVID-19. This table comes from immunoSEQ multiplex PCR, and its TCRdb copy is limited to in-frame clones, with some not included. The sample yields some 120,000 clones, approximately 88% seen once. The sample consisted of peripheral blood. The receptors here all came from a woman younger than 45 who had recovered from COVID-19. The CDR3 runs from the conserved cysteine through the conserved F or W. D genes are given only for firm matches. The size entry is marked missing in some rows and otherwise reads once, few, many or a size class.

j_gene: TRBJ1-2; abundance: NA; v_gene: TRBV24-1; d_gene: NA; CDR3aa: CATSRGTNYGYTF; CDR3nt: TGTGCCACCAGTCGAGGGACTAACTATGGCTACACCTTC
j_gene: TRBJ1-2; abundance: NA; v_gene: TRBV15; d_gene: TRBD1; CDR3aa: CATSRDGGSRTGANYGYTF; CDR3nt: TGTGCCACCAGCAGAGACGGAGGAAGCAGGACAGGGGCTAACTATGGCTACACCTTC
j_gene: TRBJ2-1; abundance: NA; v_gene: TRBV7-6; d_gene: NA; CDR3aa: CASSLEGAQIYNEQFF; CDR3nt: TGTGCCAGCAGCTTAGAAGGGGCACAAATCTACAATGAGCAGTTCTTC
j_gene: TRBJ1-1; abundance: NA; v_gene: TRBV9; d_gene: TRBD1; CDR3aa: CASSGRTGDRASTEAFF; CDR3nt: TGTGCCAGCAGCGGGCGGACAGGGGATAGGGCTAGCACTGAAGCTTTCTTT
j_gene: TRBJ2-7; abundance: NA; v_gene: TRBV12-3/TRBV12-4; d_gene: NA; CDR3aa: CASTWGGPDKQYF; CDR3nt: TGTGCCAGCACGTGGGGGGGGCCCGACAAGCAGTACTTC
j_gene: TRBJ2-5; abundance: NA; v_gene: TRBV3-1/TRBV3-2; d_gene: NA; CDR3aa: CASSHSQGNLETQYF; CDR3nt: TGTGCCAGCAGCCATAGCCAGGGTAATTTGGAGACCCAGTACTTC
j_gene: TRBJ1-5; abundance: NA; v_gene: TRBV7-8; d_gene: NA; CDR3aa: CASSLASWGVSNQPQHF; CDR3nt: TGTGCCAGCAGCTTAGCGTCATGGGGAGTGAGCAATCAGCCCCAGCATTTT
j_gene: TRBJ2-1; abundance: NA; v_gene: TRBV6-4; d_gene: TRBD1; CDR3aa: CASSPGTGTNEQFF; CDR3nt: TGTGCCAGCAGTCCCGGGACAGGGACCAATGAGCAGTTCTTC
j_gene: TRBJ2-2; abundance: NA; v_gene: TRBV19; d_gene: NA; CDR3aa: CASSRLTGELFF; CDR3nt: TGTGCCAGTAGTAGGCTGACCGGGGAGCTGTTTTTT
j_gene: TRBJ2-7; abundance: NA; v_gene: TRBV5-4; d_gene: NA; CDR3aa: CASSIFGGAEQYF; CDR3nt: TGTGCCAGCAGCATATTTGGGGGGGCTGAGCAGTACTTC
j_gene: TRBJ1-1; abundance: NA; v_gene: TRBV7-8; d_gene: NA; CDR3aa: CASSFMTGPKDGGAFF; CDR3nt: TGTGCCAGCAGTTTTATGACGGGACCCAAGGACGGGGGAGCTTTCTTT
j_gene: TRBJ2-5; abundance: NA; v_gene: TRBV5-1; d_gene: TRBD2; CDR3aa: CASSLGFGGRVRETQYF; CDR3nt: TGCGCCAGCAGCTTGGGATTTGGCGGGAGGGTCCGGGAGACCCAGTACTTC
j_gene: TRBJ1-2; abundance: NA; v_gene: TRBV29-1; d_gene: TRBD1; CDR3aa: CSVLRTGRGYTF; CDR3nt: TGCAGCGTTCTCCGGACAGGGCGAGGCTACACCTTC
j_gene: TRBJ2-1; abundance: NA; v_gene: TRBV20-1; d_gene: TRBD2; CDR3aa: CSASRRTSGGAREQFF; CDR3nt: TGCAGTGCTAGTCGGCGGACTAGCGGGGGGGCACGGGAGCAGTTCTTC
j_gene: TRBJ1-1; abundance: NA; v_gene: TRBV7-9; d_gene: NA; CDR3aa: CASSRTGNTEAFF; CDR3nt: TGTGCCAGCAGTCGTACAGGGAACACTGAAGCTTTCTTT
j_gene: TRBJ1-3; abundance: NA; v_gene: TRBV7-9; d_gene: TRBD1; CDR3aa: CASSNHGTVGGNTIYF; CDR3nt: TGTGCCAGCAGTAATCATGGGACAGTTGGAGGAAACACCATATATTTT
j_gene: TRBJ1-6; abundance: NA; v_gene: TRBV19; d_gene: TRBD1; CDR3aa: CASSMKTGTGLPPLHF; CDR3nt: TGTGCCAGTAGTATGAAAACCGGGACAGGGCTTCCACCCCTCCACTTT
j_gene: TRBJ1-1; abundance: NA; v_gene: TRBV18; d_gene: TRBD1; CDR3aa: CASSQETGGKGTEAFF; CDR3nt: TGTGCCAGCTCACAGGAAACAGGGGGCAAAGGGACTGAAGCTTTCTTT
j_gene: TRBJ2-1; abundance: NA; v_gene: TRBV7-3; d_gene: NA; CDR3aa: CASSSTEYNEQFF; CDR3nt: TGTGCCAGCAGCTCTACAGAATACAATGAGCAGTTCTTC
j_gene: TRBJ1-2; abundance: NA; v_gene: TRBV6-5; d_gene: TRBD1; CDR3aa: CASSLDRVGGYTF; CDR3nt: TGTGCCAGCAGTTTGGACAGGGTCGGTGGCTACACCTTC
j_gene: TRBJ1-2; abundance: once; v_gene: TRBV7-8; d_gene: NA; CDR3aa: CASSLGYSFNYGYTF; CDR3nt: TGTGCCAGCAGCTTAGGATACAGTTTTAACTATGGCTACACCTTC
j_gene: TRBJ2-3; abundance: NA; v_gene: TRBV27; d_gene: NA; CDR3aa: CASSSYSRAGPDTQYF; CDR3nt: TGTGCCAGCAGTTCTTACAGCAGGGCAGGACCAGATACGCAGTATTTT
j_gene: TRBJ2-7; abundance: NA; v_gene: TRBV5-1; d_gene: TRBD1; CDR3aa: CASSLGTGTGRNEQYF; CDR3nt: TGCGCCAGCAGCCTGGGTACCGGGACAGGGAGGAACGAGCAGTACTTC
j_gene: TRBJ1-3; abundance: NA; v_gene: TRBV11-2; d_gene: TRBD1; CDR3aa: CASSLEGQGNTIYF; CDR3nt: TGTGCCAGCAGCTTAGAGGGACAGGGGAACACCATATATTTT